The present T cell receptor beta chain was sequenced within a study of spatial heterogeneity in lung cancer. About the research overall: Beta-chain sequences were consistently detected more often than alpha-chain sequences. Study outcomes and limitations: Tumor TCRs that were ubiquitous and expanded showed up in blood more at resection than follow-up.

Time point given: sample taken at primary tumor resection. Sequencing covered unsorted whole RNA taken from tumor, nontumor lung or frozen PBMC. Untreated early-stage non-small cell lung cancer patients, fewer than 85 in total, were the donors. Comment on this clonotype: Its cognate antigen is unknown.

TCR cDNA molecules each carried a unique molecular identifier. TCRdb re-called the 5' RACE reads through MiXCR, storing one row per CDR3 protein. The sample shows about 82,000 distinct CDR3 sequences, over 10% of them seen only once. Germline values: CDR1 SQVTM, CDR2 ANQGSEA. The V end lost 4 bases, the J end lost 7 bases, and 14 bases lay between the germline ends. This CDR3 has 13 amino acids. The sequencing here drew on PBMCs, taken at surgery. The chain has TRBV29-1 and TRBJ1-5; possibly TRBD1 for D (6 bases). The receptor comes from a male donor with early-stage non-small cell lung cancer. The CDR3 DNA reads TGCAGCGTTGCTACAGGGTCGGAGCAGCCCCAGCATTTT. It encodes CSVATGSEQPQHF.